The 24 T cell receptor beta chains in this list originate from one sample, sequenced in a study of cytomegalovirus exposure and HLA in healthy donors. The PCR used 60 Vbeta and 13 Jbeta primers. Data came from immunoSEQ multiplex PCR; TCRdb stores just in-frame clones and leaves some out. The table includes under 250,000 clones, 65% to 90% detected once. The sample comprised PBMCs. These receptors were taken from a woman in her 50s in good health and CMV-seronegative.

This chain joins TRBV28 and TRBJ1-1; D gene uncertain. Trimming removed 9 bases at V and 1 base at J, with 18 bases between. Per germline, CDR1 MDHEN and CDR2 SYDVKM. This CDR3 is built from 15 residues. Here the CDR3 reads CASLKGGPTNTEAFF. CDR3 in DNA: TGTGCCAGTCTAAAAGGCGGGCCTACGAACACTGAAGCTTTCTTT.

The V and J genes are TRBV18 and TRBJ2-1; 10 nucleotides align to TRBD2. The CDR3 length is 15 residues. The junction had 4 bases not matched to a gene; V was cut back by 2 bases and J by 6 bases. From germline, CDR1 is KGHSH and CDR2 LQKENI. CDR3 sequence reads: CASSPGLAGVNEQFF. CDR3 DNA sequence: TGTGCCAGCTCACCAGGGCTAGCGGGAGTCAATGAGCAGTTCTTC.

The chain couples TRBV29-1 to TRBJ2-5, with D perhaps TRBD2 (6 bases). Germline loops: CDR1 SQVTM, CDR2 ANQGSEA. The ends were cut back, 0 bases at V and 4 bases at J, with 18 bases in the middle. This CDR3 is 16 amino acids long. As DNA, the CDR3 is TGCAGCGTTGAAGATAACGGCGGGATGAGGAGAGAGACCCAGTACTTC. Amino acid sequence: CSVEDNGGMRRETQYF.

The chain has TRBV19 and TRBJ2-1; tentatively, D is TRBD2 (6 bases). V was pared by 3 bases and J by 9 bases, with 15 bases between. The CDR3 loop spans 14 amino acids. Germline CDR1 LNHDA, CDR2 SQIVND (reference sequence). CDR3 amino acids: CASSINGGWGEQFF. The CDR3 DNA sequence: TGTGCCAGTAGTATTAATGGGGGGTGGGGTGAGCAGTTCTTC.

V is TRBV10-3 and J is TRBJ2-3; TRBD2 matches at 13 bases. This CDR3 region has 15 residues. The germline V gene encodes CDR1 ENHRY and CDR2 SYGVKD. Trimming removed 11 bases from V and 1 base from J; junction bases left unmatched: 6. Written as DNA, the CDR3 is TGTGCCTCAGGACTAGCGGGAGACCGCACAGATACGCAGTATTTT. This sequence encodes CASGLAGDRTDTQYF.

CDR3 DNA sequence: TGTGCCAGCAGCGATGGACAGGGGGAATCGGCCGGGGAGCTGTTTTTT. Amino acid sequence: CASSDGQGESAGELFF. This chain uses TRBV7-9 with TRBJ2-2; 10 nucleotides align to TRBD1. Germline values: CDR1 SEHNR, CDR2 FQNEAQ (reference sequence). Unmatched junction bases numbered 9, after V lost 5 bases and J lost 6 bases. This CDR3 comprises 16 residues.

In the case of this clone: The sample has other DNA sequences that encode this CDR3 too. The V gene is TRBV9, the J gene TRBJ1-4; D might be TRBD1 (5 bases). The length of the CDR3 is 13 residues. V lost 3 bases to trimming and J lost 8 bases, with 11 bases between them. Germline CDR1 and CDR2: SGDLS and YYNGEE. Written as DNA, the CDR3 is TGTGCCAGCAGCGGGACACCGAACGAAAAACTGTTTTTT. The encoded protein is CASSGTPNEKLFF.

This clone was picked up a small number of times. This rearrangement joins TRBV6-5 to TRBJ1-2; the match to TRBD1 covers 10 bases. J lost 8 bases, V lost 0 bases, and 3 bases had no gene match. This CDR3 comprises 14 residues. Per germline, CDR1 MNHEY and CDR2 SVGAGI. CDR3: CASSYSGQGFGYTF. CDR3 in DNA: TGTGCCAGCAGTTACTCGGGACAGGGGTTCGGCTACACCTTC.

In its sample, this clone was seen once. The V call is TRBV30, the J call TRBJ2-1, with 11 positions matching TRBD2. The germline gives CDR1 GTSNPN, CDR2 SVGIG (reference sequence). V shed 3 bases, J shed 10 bases, and the junction held 2 bases outside the gene matches. The CDR3 length is 12 residues. Written as DNA, the CDR3 is TGTGCCTGGAGGGGACTAGCGGACGAGCAGTTCTTC. Translating it yields CAWRGLADEQFF.

V and J are TRBV2 and TRBJ2-1; TRBD2 agrees at 10 bases. V lost 6 bases to trimming and J lost 8 bases; unmatched junction nucleotides: 4. Germline assignment: CDR1 SNHLY and CDR2 FYNNEI. The CDR3 covers 13 residues. CDR3 sequence (DNA): TGTGCCAGCAGGGCTAGCGGGAGCCATGAGCAGTTCTTC. This translates into CASRASGSHEQFF.

This chain uses TRBV10-3 with TRBJ2-7, with D perhaps TRBD1 (7 bases). This CDR3 has 14 residues. Germline V gives CDR1 ENHRY, CDR2 SYGVKD. Trimming left V 5 bases short and J 3 bases short, with 14 bases between. The CDR3 here is CAISQGGDGYEQYF. CDR3 sequence (DNA): TGTGCCATCAGTCAGGGGGGAGATGGCTACGAGCAGTACTTC.

The V call is TRBV28, the J call TRBJ2-3, with 9 bases lining up with TRBD1. The CDR3 spans 15 residues. Germline V CDR1 and CDR2: MDHEN, SYDVKM. V trimming: 2 bases; J trimming: 2 bases; junction bases outside the gene matches: 2. CDR3 in DNA: TGTGCCAGCAGTTTAACAGGGGGCGTCACAGATACGCAGTATTTT. Translating gives CASSLTGGVTDTQYF.

In its sample, this clone was seen once. The V call is TRBV4-3, the J call TRBJ2-7, with 12 nucleotides matching TRBD2. The J segment lost 3 bases and the V segment lost 3 bases, leaving 3 bases of the junction unmatched. Germline CDR1 LGHNA, CDR2 YSLEER. The CDR3 consists of 15 residues. The CDR3 nucleotides are TGCGCCAGCAGCCAGACTAGCGGGAGTATCTACGAGCAGTACTTC. The encoded protein is CASSQTSGSIYEQYF.

This sequence joins TRBV30 and TRBJ1-2; 9 positions match TRBD1. Germline V CDR1 and CDR2: GTSNPN, SVGIG (reference sequence). With 5 bases clipped from V and 4 bases from J, the junction kept 5 bases outside the gene matches. The CDR3 contains 13 residues. CDR3: CAWETGGGYGYTF. The CDR3 nucleotides are TGTGCCTGGGAGACAGGGGGGGGCTATGGCTACACCTTC.

On this clone itself: One end of the junction does not line up with germline, which may come from a read error. The same CDR3 can be traced to other DNA sequences in this sample. This chain joins TRBV5-1 and TRBJ2-7; a weak D match, TRBD1 (5 bases). This CDR3 has 15 amino acids. Germline V gene sequence: CDR1 SGHRS, CDR2 YFSETQ. CDR3 protein: CASSLDRGLSYEQYF. The DNA of the CDR3 is TGCGCCAGCAGCTTGGATAGGGGTCTCTCCTACGAGCAGTACTTT.

This clone was seen a few times. V and J are TRBV11-3 and TRBJ2-3; 11 bases are shared with TRBD2. The V gene end was trimmed by 5 bases and the J gene end by 1 base; junction bases not matched to a gene: 5. Germline V gives CDR1 SGHNT, CDR2 YENEEA. The CDR3 has 16 amino acids. CDR3 residues: CASSRGTSGRTDTQYF. The CDR3 DNA sequence: TGTGCCAGCAGCCGAGGGACTAGCGGACGCACAGATACGCAGTATTTT.

The V and J genes are TRBV19 and TRBJ1-5; unclear D gene. V was trimmed by 8 bases and J by 4 bases, leaving 15 bases between them. The germline V gene encodes CDR1 LNHDA and CDR2 SQIVND (reference sequence). CDR3 length: 14 amino acids. CDR3 bases: TGTGCCAGTGGGAGCCTGGGGTATAATCAGCCCCAGCATTTT. Translation gives CASGSLGYNQPQHF. Full variable domain (outside the CDR3, taken from reference TRBV19 and TRBJ1-5): DGGITQSPKYLFRKEGQNVTLSCEQNLNHDAMYWYRQDPGQGLRLIYYSQIVNDFQKGDIAEGYSVSREKKESFPLTVTSAQKNPTAFYLCASGSLGYNQPQHFGDGTRLSIL.

The genes are TRBV15 and TRBJ2-3; no reliable D call. V dropped 4 bases and J dropped 1 base, with 9 bases sitting between them. This CDR3 has 14 amino acids. In germline, CDR1 is LNHNV, CDR2 YYDKDF (reference sequence). In DNA form, the CDR3 reads TGTGCCACCAGCACGCGTCGCGGCACAGATACGCAGTATTTT. It yields the protein CATSTRRGTDTQYF.

This chain's CDR3 is CASSPGLAGPRDTQYF. CDR3 sequence (DNA): TGTGCCAGCAGCCCGGGACTAGCGGGACCGAGAGATACGCAGTATTTT. V usage is TRBV11-3 and J usage is TRBJ2-3, with 13 bases identical to TRBD2. Germline assignment: CDR1 SGHNT and CDR2 YENEEA. This CDR3 is 16 amino acids long. Trimming took 5 bases from V and 5 from J; bases not matched to a gene: 7.

The CDR3: CASSQDPRSTDTQYF. The CDR3 DNA is TGTGCCAGCAGCCAAGATCCTAGGAGCACAGATACGCAGTATTTT. The rearrangement links TRBV14 to TRBJ2-3; no reliable D call. The V end was cut by 0 bases, the J end by 0 bases, with 7 bases between. CDR1 is SGHDN, CDR2 FVKESK, per germline. The CDR3 has 15 residues.

The chain has TRBV4-3 and TRBJ1-2; 8 positions agree with TRBD1. From germline, CDR1 is LGHNA and CDR2 YSLEER. V lost 4 bases to trimming and J lost 3 bases; unmatched junction nucleotides: 7. The CDR3 runs 15 residues. The CDR3 nucleotides are TGCGCCAGCAGCCTGTCGACAGGGGATCACTATGGCTACACCTTC. Residues: CASSLSTGDHYGYTF.

This clone was seen only a few times. The V gene is TRBV5-1, the J gene TRBJ2-5; 8 bases are a match to TRBD2. After removal of 5 bases from V and 7 bases from J, the junction contained 13 bases not matched to a gene. The CDR3 covers 15 residues. Looked up from germline, CDR1 is SGHRS and CDR2 is YFSETQ. The CDR3 is CASSKAGVYDGTQYF. CDR3 DNA sequence: TGCGCCAGCAGTAAAGCGGGAGTTTACGACGGGACCCAGTACTTC.

The chain recombines TRBV29-1 with TRBJ1-1; D is possibly TRBD1 (5 bases). This CDR3 is 15 amino acids long. V shed 6 bases and J shed 0 bases, with 17 bases lying between them. The germline V gene has CDR1 SQVTM and CDR2 ANQGSEA. The CDR3 DNA follows: TGCAGCGTCGGGGGGGGAACGTCCGTGAACACTGAAGCTTTCTTT. Translating gives CSVGGGTSVNTEAFF.

There are a few counts of this clone. This sequence joins TRBV4-3 and TRBJ2-7; 14 nucleotides agree with TRBD2. Germline V gene sequence: CDR1 LGHNA, CDR2 YSLEER. The ends lost 0 bases at V and 4 bases at J; junction bases unmatched: 8. The CDR3 sequence is 18 residues long. Here the CDR3 reads CASSQDRLAGGPIYEQYF. The DNA for the CDR3 is TGCGCCAGCAGCCAAGATAGACTAGCGGGAGGGCCTATATACGAGCAGTACTTC.